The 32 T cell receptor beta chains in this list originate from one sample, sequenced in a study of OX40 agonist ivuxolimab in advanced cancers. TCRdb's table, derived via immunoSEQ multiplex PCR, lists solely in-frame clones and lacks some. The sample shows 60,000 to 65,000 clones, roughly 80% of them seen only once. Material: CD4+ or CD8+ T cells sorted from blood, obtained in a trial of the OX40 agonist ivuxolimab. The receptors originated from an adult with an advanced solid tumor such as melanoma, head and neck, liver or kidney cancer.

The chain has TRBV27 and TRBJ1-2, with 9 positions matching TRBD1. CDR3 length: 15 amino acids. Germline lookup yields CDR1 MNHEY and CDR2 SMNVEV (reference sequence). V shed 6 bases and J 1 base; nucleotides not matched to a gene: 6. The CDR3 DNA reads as TGTGCCAGCAGGTCAGGACAGGGGAATAACTATGGCTACACCTTC. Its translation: CASRSGQGNNYGYTF.

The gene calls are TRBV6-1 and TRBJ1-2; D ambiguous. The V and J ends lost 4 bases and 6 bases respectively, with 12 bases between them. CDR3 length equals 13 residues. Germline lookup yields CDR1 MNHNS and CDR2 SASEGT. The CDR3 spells CASSVTFSDGYTF. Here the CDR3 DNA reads TGTGCCAGCAGTGTGACATTTTCGGATGGCTACACCTTC.

The DNA for the CDR3 is TGTGCCATCAGTGACCAGGGGCGGAACACCATATATTTT. Its protein product is CAISDQGRNTIYF. The V call is TRBV10-3, the J call TRBJ1-3, with D possibly TRBD1 on 6 matching bases. V was cut by 3 bases and J by 7 bases, with 10 bases left in between. The CDR3 extends over 13 amino acids. The germline V gene encodes CDR1 ENHRY and CDR2 SYGVKD.

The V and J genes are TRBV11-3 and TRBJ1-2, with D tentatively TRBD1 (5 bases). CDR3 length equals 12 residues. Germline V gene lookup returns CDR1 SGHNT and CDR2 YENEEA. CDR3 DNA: TGTCGGTCTAACAGGAACGACTATGGCTACACCTTC. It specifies CRSNRNDYGYTF.

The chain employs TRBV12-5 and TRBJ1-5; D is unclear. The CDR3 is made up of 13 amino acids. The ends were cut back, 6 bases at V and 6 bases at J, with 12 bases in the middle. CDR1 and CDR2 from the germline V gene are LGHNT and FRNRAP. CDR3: CASGLTRGQPQHF. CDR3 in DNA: TGTGCTAGTGGCCTCACCCGGGGTCAGCCCCAGCATTTT.

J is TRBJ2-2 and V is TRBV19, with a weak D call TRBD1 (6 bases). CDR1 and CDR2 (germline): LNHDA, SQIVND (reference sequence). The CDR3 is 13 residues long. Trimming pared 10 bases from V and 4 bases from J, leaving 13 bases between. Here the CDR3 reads CATRQVGTGELFF. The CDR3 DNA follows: TGTGCCACTAGACAGGTTGGCACCGGGGAGCTGTTTTTT.

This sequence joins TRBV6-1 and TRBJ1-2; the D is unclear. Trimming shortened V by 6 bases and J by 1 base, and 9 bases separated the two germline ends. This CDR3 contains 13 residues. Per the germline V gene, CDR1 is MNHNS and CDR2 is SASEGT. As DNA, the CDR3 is TGTGCCAGCAGGGTGTCGGGTAACTATGGCTACACCTTC. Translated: CASRVSGNYGYTF.

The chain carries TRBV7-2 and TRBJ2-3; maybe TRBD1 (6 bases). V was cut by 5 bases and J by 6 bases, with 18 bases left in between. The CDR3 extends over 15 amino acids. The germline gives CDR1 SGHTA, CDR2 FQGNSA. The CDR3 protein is CASSTWTPGADTQYF. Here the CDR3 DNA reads TGTGCCAGCAGCACCTGGACACCAGGGGCGGATACGCAGTATTTT.

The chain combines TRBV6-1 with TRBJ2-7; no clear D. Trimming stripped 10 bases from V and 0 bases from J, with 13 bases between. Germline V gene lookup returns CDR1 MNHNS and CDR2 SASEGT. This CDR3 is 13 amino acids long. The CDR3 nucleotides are TGTGCCACCCTGACATCAACCTCCTACGAGCAGTACTTC. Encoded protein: CATLTSTSYEQYF.

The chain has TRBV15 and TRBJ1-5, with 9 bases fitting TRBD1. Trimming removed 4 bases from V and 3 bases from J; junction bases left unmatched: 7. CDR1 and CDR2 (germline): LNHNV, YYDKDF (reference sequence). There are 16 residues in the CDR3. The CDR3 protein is CATSKMDRGPNQPQHF. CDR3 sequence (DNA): TGTGCCACCAGCAAAATGGACAGGGGCCCCAATCAGCCCCAGCATTTT.

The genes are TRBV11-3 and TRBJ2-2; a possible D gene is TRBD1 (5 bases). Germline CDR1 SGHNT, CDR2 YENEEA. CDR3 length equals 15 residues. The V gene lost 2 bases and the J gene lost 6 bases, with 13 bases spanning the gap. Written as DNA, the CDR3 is TGTGCCAGCAGCTTAAAGGTCGCAGGGCCCGGGGAGCTGTTTTTT. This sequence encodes CASSLKVAGPGELFF.

Here the CDR3 DNA reads TGTGCCAGCAGCTACACTAGCGGATACTCCTACGAGCAGTACTTC. Residues: CASSYTSGYSYEQYF. V is TRBV7-9 and J is TRBJ2-7; 8 bases align to TRBD2. The CDR3 contains 15 residues. V lost 4 bases to trimming and J lost 0 bases; unmatched junction nucleotides: 5. Germline V gives CDR1 SEHNR, CDR2 FQNEAQ (reference sequence). Filled out from reference TRBV7-9 and TRBJ2-7, the complete variable domain reads DTGVSQNPRHKITKRGQNVTFRCDPISEHNRLYWYRQTLGQGPEFLTYFQNEAQLEKSRLLSDRFSAERPKGSFSTLEIQRTEQGDSAMYLCASSYTSGYSYEQYFGPGTRLTVT.

This CDR3 is CASSQDVLSMDGYTF. The DNA of the CDR3 is TGCGCCAGCAGCCAAGATGTTTTGAGTATGGATGGCTACACCTTC. V and J are TRBV4-1 and TRBJ1-2, with unresolved D. Trimming removed 0 bases at V and 6 bases at J, with 14 bases between. The CDR3 sequence is 15 residues long. Germline V gene data show CDR1 as MGHRA and CDR2 as YSYEKL.

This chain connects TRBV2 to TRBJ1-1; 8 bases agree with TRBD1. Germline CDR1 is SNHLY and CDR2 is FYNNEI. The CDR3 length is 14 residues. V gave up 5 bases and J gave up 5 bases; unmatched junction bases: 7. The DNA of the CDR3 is TGTGCCAGCAGTACAGGGGGAGCAGGGACTGAAGCTTTCTTT. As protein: CASSTGGAGTEAFF.

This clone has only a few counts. The chain's CDR3 is CASSQARTANTGELFF. CDR3 DNA sequence: TGTGCCAGCAGTCAGGCTAGGACAGCGAACACCGGGGAGCTGTTTTTT. The V gene is TRBV27, the J gene TRBJ2-2; a possible D gene is TRBD1 (6 bases). Germline V gene data show CDR1 as MNHEY and CDR2 as SMNVEV (reference sequence). CDR3 length: 16 amino acids. The V end was cut by 5 bases, the J end by 0 bases, with 13 bases between.

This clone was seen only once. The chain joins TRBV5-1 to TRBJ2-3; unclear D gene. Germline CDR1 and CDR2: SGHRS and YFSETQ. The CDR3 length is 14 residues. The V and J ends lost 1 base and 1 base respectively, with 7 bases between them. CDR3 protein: CASSLQQGTDTQYF. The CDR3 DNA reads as TGCGCCAGCAGCTTGCAGCAGGGCACAGATACGCAGTATTTT.

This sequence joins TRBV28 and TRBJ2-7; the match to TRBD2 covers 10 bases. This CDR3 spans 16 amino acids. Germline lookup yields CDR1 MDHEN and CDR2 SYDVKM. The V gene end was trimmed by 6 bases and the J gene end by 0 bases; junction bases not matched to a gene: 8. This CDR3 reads CASSSSWTSGSYEQYF. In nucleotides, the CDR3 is TGTGCCAGCAGCTCGTCGTGGACTAGCGGCTCCTACGAGCAGTACTTC.

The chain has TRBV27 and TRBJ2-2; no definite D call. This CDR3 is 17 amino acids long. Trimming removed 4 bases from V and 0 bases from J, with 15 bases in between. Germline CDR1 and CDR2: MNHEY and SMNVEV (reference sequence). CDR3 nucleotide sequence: TGTGCCAGCAGTTCCAGTTGGACGAAAACGAACACCGGGGAGCTGTTTTTT. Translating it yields CASSSSWTKTNTGELFF.

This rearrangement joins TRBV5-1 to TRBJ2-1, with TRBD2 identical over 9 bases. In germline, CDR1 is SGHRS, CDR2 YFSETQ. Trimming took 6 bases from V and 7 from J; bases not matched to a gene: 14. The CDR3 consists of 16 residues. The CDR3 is CASKEEPLAGLNEQFF. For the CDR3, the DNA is TGCGCCAGCAAGGAAGAACCTCTAGCGGGGTTAAATGAGCAGTTCTTC.

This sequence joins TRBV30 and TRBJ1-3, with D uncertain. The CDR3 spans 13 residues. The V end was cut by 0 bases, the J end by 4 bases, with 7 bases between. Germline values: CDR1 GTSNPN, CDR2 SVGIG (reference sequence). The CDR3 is CAWSVGGGNTIYF. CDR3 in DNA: TGTGCCTGGAGTGTTGGAGGAGGAAACACCATATATTTT.

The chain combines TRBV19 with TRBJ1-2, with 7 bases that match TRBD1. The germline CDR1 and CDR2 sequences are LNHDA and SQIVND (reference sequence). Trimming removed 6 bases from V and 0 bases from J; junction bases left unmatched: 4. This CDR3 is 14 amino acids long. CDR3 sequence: CASRRTGTNYGYTF. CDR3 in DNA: TGTGCCAGTAGACGGACAGGAACTAACTATGGCTACACCTTC.

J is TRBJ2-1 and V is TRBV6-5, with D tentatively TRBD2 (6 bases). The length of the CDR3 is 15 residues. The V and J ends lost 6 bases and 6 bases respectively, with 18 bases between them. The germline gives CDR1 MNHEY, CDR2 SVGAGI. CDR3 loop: CASRTRALASNEQFF. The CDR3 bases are TGTGCCAGCAGGACCCGGGCGCTAGCGAGCAATGAGCAGTTCTTC.

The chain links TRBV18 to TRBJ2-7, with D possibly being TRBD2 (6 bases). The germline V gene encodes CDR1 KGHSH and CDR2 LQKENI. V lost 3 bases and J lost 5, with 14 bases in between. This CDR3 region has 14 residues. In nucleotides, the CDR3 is TGTGCCAGCTCACCGACCGGAGGGGAACACGAGCAGTACTTC. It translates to CASSPTGGEHEQYF.

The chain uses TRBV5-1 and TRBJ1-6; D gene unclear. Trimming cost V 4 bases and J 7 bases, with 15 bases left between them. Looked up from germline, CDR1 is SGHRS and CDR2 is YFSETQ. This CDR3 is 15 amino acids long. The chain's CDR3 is CASSGSSGGNSPLHF. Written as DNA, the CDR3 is TGCGCCAGCAGCGGGAGTTCTGGTGGGAATTCACCCCTCCACTTT.

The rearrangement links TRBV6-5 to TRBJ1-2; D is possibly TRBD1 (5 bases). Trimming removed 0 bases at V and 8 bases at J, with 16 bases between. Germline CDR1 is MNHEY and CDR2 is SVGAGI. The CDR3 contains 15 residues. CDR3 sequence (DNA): TGTGCCAGCAGTTACTCGATTTGGGGACTAGGCGGCTACACCTTC. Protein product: CASSYSIWGLGGYTF.

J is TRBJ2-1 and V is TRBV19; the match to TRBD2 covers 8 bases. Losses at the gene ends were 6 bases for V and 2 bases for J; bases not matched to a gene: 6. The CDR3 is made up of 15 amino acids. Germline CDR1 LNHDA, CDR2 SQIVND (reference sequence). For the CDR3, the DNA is TGTGCCAGTAGGGCTAGCGGGTTAGCCTACAATGAGCAGTTCTTC. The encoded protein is CASRASGLAYNEQFF.

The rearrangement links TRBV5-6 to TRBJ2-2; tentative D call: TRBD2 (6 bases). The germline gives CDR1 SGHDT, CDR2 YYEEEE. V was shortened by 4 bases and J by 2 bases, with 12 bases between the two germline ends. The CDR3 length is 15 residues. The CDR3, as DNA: TGTGCCAGCAGCCGGGACTTCTCAAACACCGGGGAGCTGTTTTTT. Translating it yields CASSRDFSNTGELFF. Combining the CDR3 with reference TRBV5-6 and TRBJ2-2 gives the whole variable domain DAGVTQSPTHLIKTRGQQVTLRCSPKSGHDTVSWYQQALGQGPQFIFQYYEEEERQRGNFPDRFSGHQFPNYSSELNVNALLLGDSALYLCASSRDFSNTGELFFGEGSRLTVL.

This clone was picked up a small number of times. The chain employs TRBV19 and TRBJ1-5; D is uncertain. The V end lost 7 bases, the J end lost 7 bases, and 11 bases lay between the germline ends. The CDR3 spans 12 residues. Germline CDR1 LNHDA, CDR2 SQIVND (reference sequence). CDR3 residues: CASKEGLQPQHF. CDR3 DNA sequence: TGTGCCAGTAAAGAGGGCCTCCAGCCCCAGCATTTT.

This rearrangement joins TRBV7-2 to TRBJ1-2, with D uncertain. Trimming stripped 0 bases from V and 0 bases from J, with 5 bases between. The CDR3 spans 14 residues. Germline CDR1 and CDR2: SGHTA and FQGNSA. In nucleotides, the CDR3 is TGTGCCAGCAGCTTAGCGACTCCTAACTATGGCTACACCTTC. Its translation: CASSLATPNYGYTF. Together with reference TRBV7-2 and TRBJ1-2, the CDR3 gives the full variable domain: GAGVSQSPSNKVTEKGKDVELRCDPISGHTALYWYRQSLGQGLEFLIYFQGNSAPDKSGLPSDRFSAERTGGSVSTLTIQRTQQEDSAVYLCASSLATPNYGYTFGSGTRLTVV.

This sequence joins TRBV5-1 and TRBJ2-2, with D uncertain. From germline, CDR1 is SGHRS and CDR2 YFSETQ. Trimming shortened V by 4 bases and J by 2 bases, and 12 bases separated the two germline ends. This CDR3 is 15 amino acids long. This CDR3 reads CASSAAQVNTGELFF. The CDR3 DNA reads TGCGCCAGCAGCGCCGCGCAGGTTAACACCGGGGAGCTGTTTTTT.

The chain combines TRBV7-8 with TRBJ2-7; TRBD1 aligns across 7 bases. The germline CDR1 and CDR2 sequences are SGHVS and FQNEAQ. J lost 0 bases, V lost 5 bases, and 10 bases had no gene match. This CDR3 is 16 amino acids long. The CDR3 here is CASSPRGSGGSYEQYF. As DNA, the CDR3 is TGTGCCAGCAGCCCACGAGGATCAGGGGGCTCCTACGAGCAGTACTTC.

CDR3 in amino acids: CASGRERAVNTEAFF. The CDR3 coding sequence is TGCGCCAGCGGAAGGGAAAGGGCCGTGAACACTGAAGCTTTCTTT. J is TRBJ1-1 and V is TRBV5-1, with D unclear. Germline lookup yields CDR1 SGHRS and CDR2 YFSETQ. The CDR3 extends over 15 amino acids. Trimming cost V 7 bases and J 0 bases, with 16 bases left between them.